Below, one T cell receptor beta chain is given with its context. As yet, its antigen is unknown. The data derive from a study of vaccination and CD4 T cells after COVID-19. Study-wide background: A median of approximately 72 days (range 14 to 241) separated dose two from the taking of post-vaccine samples. Every culture used as a control got a CEFX pool, an HIV-1 Nef pool, or no peptide.

The study sequenced cultured CD4+ T cell DNA using the Oncomine TCR Beta short-read assay. MiXCR, applied by TCRdb to the PCR reads, yields one record per CDR3 protein. The repertoire includes over 12,000 distinct CDR3 sequences, about 39% of them detected once, and around 8.1% sits in the top ten. The CDR3 contains 13 residues. V lost 5 bases to trimming and J lost 2 bases; unmatched junction nucleotides: 1. Germline CDR1 reads MNHEY; CDR2 reads SMNVEV (reference sequence). Treatment denoted: approximately 9-day PBMC culture with coronavirus spike peptide pools or control peptides (ViraFEST assay). Peptide-pool expansion of antigen-specific T cells preceded TCR sequencing in ViraFEST.

This TCR was recovered from a human donor who had recovered from COVID-19. The sample taken for sequencing was CD4+ T cells from blood, cultured in vitro. The J gene is TRBJ1-2, the V gene TRBV27; 8 positions agree with TRBD1. CDR3: CASSRDRNYGYTF. CDR3 in DNA: TGTGCCAGCAGTCGGGACAGGAACTATGGCTACACCTTC.